These 6 T cell receptor beta chains were sequenced from one sample in a study of regulatory T cells in long-lasting Graves disease. Time point defined: newly diagnosed GD, antithyroid drugs for less than 3 months. PBMC-derived RNA was used for the TCR library. Assembly of TCR beta libraries relied on iRepertoire HTBI primers together with Arm-PCR of CDR3 regions. In TCRdb, the multiplex PCR reads were re-called with MiXCR into one record per CDR3 protein. The profile covers about 210,000 distinct CDR3 sequences, with roughly 19% appearing a single time and about 11% taken by the ten largest. Separately, the same data were catalogued under a study of T cells in Graves' hyperthyroidism and ophthalmopathy.

Material: peripheral blood mononuclear cells (PBMCs), obtained at new diagnosis, from a patient treated with antithyroid drugs. Receptors originate from a woman under 40 with Graves disease.

This clonotype appeared a few times. This may be a read error, as it is one base from a much larger clone. The CDR3, as DNA: TGTGCCAGCAGCTCGACAGGGAGGGATTTTCAAGGGACCCAGTACTTC. Translated, it gives CASSSTGRDFQGTQYF. The rearrangement joins TRBV5-4 to TRBJ2-5; possibly TRBD1 or TRBD2 for D (7 bases each). In germline, CDR1 is SGHNT, CDR2 YYREEE (reference sequence). This CDR3 has 16 residues. Complete variable domain (other parts from reference TRBV5-4 and TRBJ2-5): ETGVTQSPTHLIKTRGQQVTLRCSSQSGHNTVSWYQQALGQGPQFIFQYYREEENGRGNFPPRFSGLQFPNYSSELNVNALELDDSALYLCASSSTGRDFQGTQYFGPGTRLLVL.

The chain links TRBV30 to TRBJ2-7; D perhaps matches TRBD1 (5 bases). The V end was cut by 2 bases, the J end by 0 bases, with 20 bases between. The CDR3 consists of 17 residues. Germline V lookup: CDR1 GTSNPN, CDR2 SVGIG (reference sequence). This CDR3 reads CAWSWGRSYPYSYEQYF. The CDR3 coding sequence is TGTGCCTGGAGTTGGGGCAGGAGCTACCCTTACTCCTACGAGCAGTACTTC.

Ten or more counts support this clonotype. This chain joins TRBV6-1 and TRBJ1-2; D gene uncertain. The CDR3 runs to 14 residues. The V gene's germline CDR1 is MNHNS and CDR2 SASEGT. Trimming stripped 4 bases from V and 4 bases from J, with 13 bases between. The CDR3 DNA is TGTGCCAGCAGTGTATCTGGGAGGTCCTATGGCTACACCTTC. Its translation: CASSVSGRSYGYTF.

This clonotype was recorded at least ten times. The chain recombines TRBV2 with TRBJ2-1, with D uncertain. The germline V gene encodes CDR1 SNHLY and CDR2 FYNNEI. This CDR3 spans 13 amino acids. Trimming pared 3 bases from V and 5 bases from J, leaving 8 bases between. The CDR3, as DNA: TGTGCCAGCAGTGATAGGTCCCACAATGAGCAGTTCTTC. Translating it yields CASSDRSHNEQFF.

In this sample, this clonotype turned up many times. V usage is TRBV2 and J usage is TRBJ2-4, with a tentative D call TRBD1 (6 bases). The germline V gene encodes CDR1 SNHLY and CDR2 FYNNEI. The CDR3 spans 14 residues. Deletions cut 0 bases from V and 3 bases from J, with 6 bases between. CDR3 sequence reads: CASSEAGGKNIQYF. Here the CDR3 DNA reads TGTGCCAGCAGTGAAGCAGGGGGCAAAAACATTCAGTACTTC.

On this clonotype: A read error is likely, as this CDR3 ends without the conserved phenylalanine or tryptophan. The DNA for the CDR3 is TGCAGTGCTAGAACCCTGACTAGCGAGTTCTACGAGCAGTACTTA. Its protein is CSARTLTSEFYEQYL. The V call is TRBV20-1, the J call TRBJ2-7; TRBD2 matches 8 bases. Germline CDR1 reads DFQATT; CDR2 reads SNEGSKA (reference sequence). Trimming took 2 bases from V and 3 from J; bases not matched to a gene: 9. The CDR3 has 15 residues.